A single sample is the source of the 28 T cell receptor beta chains below, sequenced in a study of blood T cell repertoires in COVID-19. Repertoires were generated with immunoSEQ multiplex PCR, while TCRdb's copy carries only in-frame clones and drops some. The table shows approximately 24,000 clones, with approximately 81% occurring only once. Sequencing used peripheral blood. The receptors were gathered from a human donor in a cohort sampled during active COVID-19.

This clone was seen only a few times. This rearrangement joins TRBV2 to TRBJ1-4; the D is unclear. Germline assignment: CDR1 SNHLY and CDR2 FYNNEI. Trimming stripped 8 bases from V and 3 bases from J, with 7 bases between. The CDR3 is 12 amino acids. The CDR3: CASYMANEKLFF. CDR3 DNA sequence: TGTGCCAGCTACATGGCTAATGAAAAACTGTTTTTT.

This clone showed up just once. CDR3 sequence (DNA): TGTGCCAGCAGCTCCCAGTCAACCTACGAGCAGTACTTC. This codes for CASSSQSTYEQYF. The chain recombines TRBV7-2 with TRBJ2-7, with D uncertain. CDR3 length: 13 amino acids. The germline V and J ends were trimmed by 4 bases and 2 bases, with 9 bases remaining between them. Germline CDR1 is SGHTA and CDR2 is FQGNSA.

The rearrangement joins TRBV27 to TRBJ1-6; the match to TRBD1 covers 10 bases. The CDR3 has 15 amino acids. V shed 3 bases, J shed 10 bases, and the junction held 6 bases outside the gene matches. CDR1 is MNHEY, CDR2 SMNVEV, per germline (reference sequence). CDR3 region: CASSFSTGGRSPLHF. In nucleotides, the CDR3 is TGTGCCAGCAGTTTTTCGACAGGGGGCAGGTCACCCCTCCACTTT.

The sample holds a few counts of this clone. This chain connects TRBV27 to TRBJ2-7; 7 bases match TRBD1. V lost 4 bases to trimming and J lost 5 bases; unmatched junction nucleotides: 11. CDR3 size: 15 residues. Germline V gene data show CDR1 as MNHEY and CDR2 as SMNVEV (reference sequence). CDR3 coding DNA: TGTGCCAGCAGTTACGGGGACAGTCGTAGGCACGAGCAGTACTTC. Amino acids: CASSYGDSRRHEQYF.

This chain uses TRBV14 with TRBJ2-1; no clear D. The germline CDR1 and CDR2 sequences are SGHDN and FVKESK. Trimming stripped 4 bases from V and 3 bases from J, with 13 bases between. The CDR3 contains 15 residues. CDR3 bases: TGTGCCAGCAGCCCCACCGTGGGCGTCTACAATGAGCAGTTCTTC. This codes for CASSPTVGVYNEQFF.

The rearrangement links TRBV2 to TRBJ2-5; 11 nucleotides agree with TRBD2. This CDR3 region has 15 residues. After removal of 7 bases from V and 5 bases from J, the junction contained 9 bases not matched to a gene. Germline V gives CDR1 SNHLY, CDR2 FYNNEI. This CDR3 reads CASMNRLAGLETQYF. The DNA for the CDR3 is TGTGCCAGCATGAACCGACTAGCGGGACTCGAGACCCAGTACTTC. The variable domain in full, with the rest retrieved from reference TRBV2 and TRBJ2-5, is EPEVTQTPSHQVTQMGQEVILRCVPISNHLYFYWYRQILGQKVEFLVSFYNNEISEKSEIFDDQFSVERPDGSNFTLKIRSTKLEDSAMYFCASMNRLAGLETQYFGPGTRLLVL.

V usage is TRBV29-1 and J usage is TRBJ1-2; TRBD1 is a possible D gene (5 bases). This CDR3 contains 12 residues. CDR1 is SQVTM and CDR2 is ANQGSEA in the germline V gene. V lost 7 bases to trimming and J lost 0 bases, with 9 bases between them. The CDR3 coding sequence is TGCAGCGCGGAGACAGCTAACTATGGCTACACCTTC. Protein product: CSAETANYGYTF. The full variable domain, in which reference TRBV29-1 and TRBJ1-2 provide the parts outside the CDR3, is SAVISQKPSRDICQRGTSLTIQCQVDSQVTMMFWYRQQPGQSLTLIATANQGSEATYESGFVIDKFPISRPNLTFSTLTVSNMSPEDSSIYLCSAETANYGYTFGSGTRLTVV.

The chain links TRBV15 to TRBJ1-5; maybe TRBD1 (5 bases). Germline V gives CDR1 LNHNV, CDR2 YYDKDF (reference sequence). Trimming took 4 bases from V and 7 from J, leaving 11 bases between them. The CDR3 runs 13 residues. The CDR3 coding sequence is TGTGCCACCAGCAACAGGTATCTACAGCCCCAGCATTTT. It yields the protein CATSNRYLQPQHF.

This chain joins TRBV4-1 and TRBJ2-2; 10 bases fit TRBD2. After removal of 6 bases from V and 10 bases from J, the junction contained 8 bases not matched to a gene. Per the germline V gene, CDR1 is MGHRA and CDR2 is YSYEKL. The CDR3 is 14 residues long. The CDR3 DNA is TGCGCCAGCAGTAGCGGGAGGCTCGCGGAGGAGCTGTTTTTT. Its protein product is CASSSGRLAEELFF.

This clone has a handful of counts. The chain combines TRBV7-9 with TRBJ1-5; unclear D gene. CDR3 length: 19 amino acids. The germline gives CDR1 SEHNR, CDR2 FQNEAQ (reference sequence). The V and J ends lost 5 bases and 0 bases respectively, with 23 bases between them. The CDR3 loop is CASSPILAGGGYSNQPQHF. CDR3 nucleotides: TGTGCCAGCAGCCCCATTCTGGCAGGAGGAGGTTATAGCAATCAGCCCCAGCATTTT.

The chain uses TRBV5-4 and TRBJ2-7; no firm D call. V lost 4 bases to trimming and J lost 2 bases, with 7 bases between them. Germline CDR1 and CDR2: SGHNT and YYREEE (reference sequence). The CDR3 has 12 residues. CDR3: CASSQSTYEQYF. The CDR3 DNA follows: TGTGCCAGCAGCCAGTCAACCTACGAGCAGTACTTC. The full variable domain, rest sourced from reference TRBV5-4 and TRBJ2-7, is ETGVTQSPTHLIKTRGQQVTLRCSSQSGHNTVSWYQQALGQGPQFIFQYYREEENGRGNFPPRFSGLQFPNYSSELNVNALELDDSALYLCASSQSTYEQYFGPGTRLTVT.

The chain couples TRBV30 to TRBJ2-2, with D perhaps TRBD1 (6 bases). V was shortened by 3 bases and J by 4 bases, with 9 bases between the two germline ends. There are 13 residues in the CDR3. Germline V gene data show CDR1 as GTSNPN and CDR2 as SVGIG (reference sequence). The DNA of the CDR3 is TGTGCCTGGAGAGGACAGTCCACCGGGGAGCTGTTTTTT. It codes for CAWRGQSTGELFF.

V usage is TRBV9 and J usage is TRBJ2-1, with 7 bases that match TRBD1. Germline V gene data show CDR1 as SGDLS and CDR2 as YYNGEE. The length of the CDR3 is 19 residues. V gave up 0 bases and J gave up 8 bases; unmatched junction bases: 20. The CDR3 region has the DNA TGTGCCAGCAGCGTAGCTTTAACTCAACAGGGGCCTCCGGGCGATGAGCAGTTCTTC. This encodes CASSVALTQQGPPGDEQFF.

The V gene is TRBV6-2 or TRBV6-3, the J gene TRBJ1-1; D is undetermined. The CDR3 consists of 14 residues. Germline CDR1 MNHEY, CDR2 SVGEGT. The V gene lost 5 bases and the J gene lost 1 base, with 11 bases spanning the gap. In nucleotides, the CDR3 is TGTGCCAGCAGTCCACGACACCGGAACACTGAAGCTTTCTTT. Translation: CASSPRHRNTEAFF.

The chain links TRBV7-2 to TRBJ2-5; 10 nucleotides line up with TRBD2. Trimming cost V 2 bases and J 5 bases; bases outside gene matches: 14. Germline V gene lookup returns CDR1 SGHTA and CDR2 FQGNSA. The CDR3 totals 18 residues. CDR3 amino acids: CASSLKVSAGGPPETQYF. As DNA, the CDR3 is TGTGCCAGCAGCTTAAAGGTGTCAGCGGGAGGGCCCCCGGAGACCCAGTACTTC.

This clone was observed a few times. The J gene is TRBJ2-1, the V gene TRBV10-3; TRBD2 matches 7 bases. Germline V gives CDR1 ENHRY, CDR2 SYGVKD. V lost 7 bases and J lost 3; bases outside the gene matches: 3. This CDR3 spans 13 amino acids. The CDR3 spells CAIMAGDYNEQFF. In DNA, the CDR3 is TGTGCCATCATGGCGGGGGACTACAATGAGCAGTTCTTC.

This sequence joins TRBV5-6 and TRBJ2-1; a possible D gene is TRBD1 (5 bases). This CDR3 has 13 amino acids. Trimming took 4 bases from V and 10 from J, leaving 15 bases between them. Germline CDR1 SGHDT, CDR2 YYEEEE. CDR3 loop: CASSPLSRQEQFF. CDR3 nucleotides: TGTGCCAGCAGCCCCCTGAGTCGACAGGAGCAGTTCTTC.

CDR3 sequence (DNA): TGTGCCAGTACTGGGACAATTTACAATGAGCAGTTCTTC. Translated: CASTGTIYNEQFF. This chain uses TRBV19 with TRBJ2-1; TRBD1 might be the D (6 bases). This CDR3 region has 13 residues. V was pared by 7 bases and J by 4 bases, with 11 bases between. Germline V gives CDR1 LNHDA, CDR2 SQIVND (reference sequence). The variable domain in full, with the rest retrieved from reference TRBV19 and TRBJ2-1, is DGGITQSPKYLFRKEGQNVTLSCEQNLNHDAMYWYRQDPGQGLRLIYYSQIVNDFQKGDIAEGYSVSREKKESFPLTVTSAQKNPTAFYLCASTGTIYNEQFFGPGTRLTVL.

The V call is TRBV7-3, the J call TRBJ1-1; no definite D call. Germline V gene lookup returns CDR1 SGHTA and CDR2 FQGTGA. Trimming shortened V by 0 bases and J by 4 bases, and 12 bases separated the two germline ends. The CDR3 has 15 amino acids. CDR3 in amino acids: CASSLTTQTGTEAFF. CDR3 bases: TGTGCCAGCAGCTTAACGACACAGACCGGCACTGAAGCTTTCTTT.

The rearrangement links TRBV30 to TRBJ1-2; tentative D call: TRBD1 (6 bases). Trimming took 4 bases from V and 8 from J, leaving 14 bases between them. The CDR3 has 12 residues. Per the germline V gene, CDR1 is GTSNPN and CDR2 is SVGIG (reference sequence). CDR3 sequence: CAWNGGAWGYTF. The CDR3 DNA sequence: TGTGCCTGGAATGGGGGCGCGTGGGGCTACACCTTC. The full variable domain, rest sourced from reference TRBV30 and TRBJ1-2, is SQTIHQWPATLVQPVGSPLSLECTVEGTSNPNLYWYRQAAGRGLQLLFYSVGIGQISSEVPQNLSASRPQDRQFILSSKKLLLSDSGFYLCAWNGGAWGYTFGSGTRLTVV.

V usage is TRBV19 and J usage is TRBJ2-7; 8 bases are shared with TRBD1. J gave up 3 bases and V 5 bases, and 9 bases lay outside the gene matches. Germline V gene sequence: CDR1 LNHDA, CDR2 SQIVND (reference sequence). This CDR3 is built from 15 residues. In DNA form, the CDR3 reads TGTGCCAGTAGTTCACAATCCGGGACAGGCTACGAGCAGTACTTC. Its protein product is CASSSQSGTGYEQYF.

The chain is built from TRBV4-3 and TRBJ1-4; the match to TRBD1 covers 9 bases. The CDR3 spans 18 residues. The V gene end was trimmed by 2 bases and the J gene end by 3 bases; junction bases not matched to a gene: 10. The germline V gene encodes CDR1 LGHNA and CDR2 YSLEER. The CDR3, as DNA: TGCGCCAGCAGCCAAATGGTCGGACAGGGGAGAGCTAATGAAAAACTGTTTTTT. It is translated as CASSQMVGQGRANEKLFF.

The chain uses TRBV4-2 and TRBJ2-3; 8 nucleotides line up with TRBD2. Trimming removed 1 base from V and 1 base from J; junction bases left unmatched: 13. In germline, CDR1 is LGHNA, CDR2 YNFKEQ. This CDR3 is 19 amino acids long. The CDR3 DNA reads TGTGCCAGCAGCCAAGGCCGGAAAAGGACTAGCCGAGGCACAGATACGCAGTATTTT. Its translation is CASSQGRKRTSRGTDTQYF.

The chain uses TRBV2 and TRBJ1-4; the D gene is possibly TRBD1 (6 bases). The V gene lost 6 bases and the J gene lost 0 bases, with 20 bases spanning the gap. The CDR3 length is 18 residues. The germline V gene encodes CDR1 SNHLY and CDR2 FYNNEI. The CDR3 DNA is TGTGCCAGCAGAACAGGGTTCGCTGGTGGTTCAACTAATGAAAAACTGTTTTTT. It codes for CASRTGFAGGSTNEKLFF.

The V and J genes are TRBV7-8 and TRBJ2-7; 7 nucleotides agree with TRBD2. Germline lookup yields CDR1 SGHVS and CDR2 FQNEAQ. V shed 1 base and J 5 bases; nucleotides not matched to a gene: 11. The CDR3 has 16 residues. The CDR3 spells CASSLDRREPPNEQYF. In nucleotides, the CDR3 is TGTGCCAGCAGCTTAGATCGGCGGGAGCCCCCGAACGAGCAGTACTTC. The full variable domain, in which reference TRBV7-8 and TRBJ2-7 provide the parts outside the CDR3, is GAGVSQSPRYKVAKRGQDVALRCDPISGHVSLFWYQQALGQGPEFLTYFQNEAQLDKSGLPSDRFFAERPEGSVSTLKIQRTQQEDSAVYLCASSLDRREPPNEQYFGPGTRLTVT.

The chain couples TRBV10-1 to TRBJ2-1, with 14 nucleotides matching TRBD2. The CDR3 sequence is 15 residues long. Unmatched junction bases numbered 3, after V lost 5 bases and J lost 6 bases. Germline V gene sequence: CDR1 WNHNN, CDR2 SYGVQD (reference sequence). The CDR3 spells CASSSGTSGSNEQFF. DNA for the CDR3: TGCGCCAGCAGTTCCGGGACTAGCGGGAGCAATGAGCAGTTCTTC.

This clone was recorded only once. The chain recombines TRBV9 with TRBJ1-1; D is undetermined. In germline, CDR1 is SGDLS, CDR2 YYNGEE. The CDR3 extends over 15 amino acids. The V gene lost 7 bases and the J gene lost 1 base, with 17 bases spanning the gap. In nucleotides, the CDR3 is TGTGCCAGCGGAGAGCGAGCCTCCGCGAACACTGAAGCTTTCTTT. It encodes CASGERASANTEAFF.

The rearrangement uses TRBV5-6 and TRBJ1-1, with 7 bases lining up with TRBD1. With 5 bases clipped from V and 4 bases from J, the junction kept 8 bases outside the gene matches. Germline CDR1 reads SGHDT; CDR2 reads YYEEEE. The CDR3 loop spans 14 amino acids. CDR3 bases: TGTGCCAGCAGAATGACAGGGCTGGGCACTGAAGCTTTCTTT. Its translation is CASRMTGLGTEAFF.